These T cell receptor beta chains were read from a single sample in a study of immune evolution from preneoplasia to lung adenocarcinoma. Measured with immunoSEQ multiplex PCR; TCRdb has only the in-frame clones, and not every one. The table lists about 4,900 clones, 76% of them singletons, with about 10% in the top ten. Sequenced input: FFPE minimally invasive lung adenocarcinoma tissue. Receptors were obtained from a person aged 55-80 years with lung adenocarcinoma. The CDR3 runs from the conserved cysteine through the conserved F or W. A D gene is named only where the DNA matches it firmly. Some rows have no size entry. The others give once, few or many, or a class for an expanded clone.

V: TRBV7-3; J: TRBJ2-7; size: -; D: -; length: 10; CDR3: CASSPGEQYF; DNA: TGTGCCAGCAGCCCCGGGGAGCAGTACTTC
V: TRBV29-1; J: TRBJ2-1; size: few; D: TRBD1; length: 15; CDR3: CSVDRGQGVIDEQFF; DNA: TGCAGCGTTGACCGGGGACAGGGGGTAATCGATGAGCAGTTCTTC
V: TRBV30; J: TRBJ2-3; size: -; D: -; length: 16; CDR3: CAWSDYRWGGHDTQYF; DNA: TGTGCCTGGAGTGACTACAGATGGGGGGGCCATGATACGCAGTATTTT
V: TRBV30; J: TRBJ1-5; size: -; D: -; length: 16; CDR3: CAWSSGQGNGNQPQHF; DNA: TGTGCCTGGAGCTCCGGGCAGGGAAATGGCAATCAGCCCCAGCATTTT
V: TRBV7-8; J: TRBJ1-4; size: -; D: -; length: 15; CDR3: CQTTLRGGANEKLFF; DNA: TGTCAGACCACCTTACGTGGGGGTGCTAATGAAAAACTGTTTTTT
V: TRBV6-1; J: TRBJ1-2; size: -; D: -; length: 17; CDR3: CASSVTEVTGKNYGYTF; DNA: TGTGCCAGCAGTGTGACAGAGGTTACGGGAAAGAACTATGGCTACACCTTC
V: TRBV30; J: TRBJ1-3; size: -; D: -; length: 14; CDR3: CAWSFGQYGNTIYF; DNA: TGTGCCTGGAGTTTCGGACAGTATGGAAACACCATATATTTT
V: TRBV2; J: TRBJ2-7; size: -; D: TRBD1; length: 14; CDR3: CASSKYRGLYEQYF; DNA: TGTGCCAGCAGTAAGTACAGGGGGCTGTACGAGCAGTACTTC
V: TRBV11-2; J: TRBJ2-7; size: -; D: -; length: 12; CDR3: CASSQGGNEQYF; DNA: TGTGCCAGCAGCCAGGGTGGGAACGAGCAGTACTTC
V: TRBV19; J: TRBJ2-2; size: -; D: -; length: 16; CDR3: CASTPAAISITGELFF; DNA: TGTGCCAGTACCCCGGCTGCTATCTCAATCACCGGGGAGCTGTTTTTT
V: TRBV7-9; J: TRBJ2-1; size: -; D: -; length: 14; CDR3: CASTRTGAPNEQFF; DNA: TGTGCCAGCACCCGAACTGGGGCGCCCAATGAGCAGTTCTTC
V: TRBV27; J: TRBJ1-2; size: -; D: TRBD1; length: 13; CDR3: CASLKAGTGGYTF; DNA: TGTGCCAGTCTGAAGGCAGGGACAGGAGGCTACACCTTC
V: TRBV18; J: TRBJ1-4; size: -; D: TRBD1; length: 15; CDR3: CASSRQGAPNEKLFF; DNA: TGTGCCAGCTCAAGACAGGGGGCGCCTAATGAAAAACTGTTTTTT
V: TRBV5-1; J: TRBJ1-1; size: -; D: TRBD1; length: 16; CDR3: CASRYAPGQMNTEAFF; DNA: TGCGCCAGCAGATATGCCCCGGGACAGATGAACACTGAAGCTTTCTTT
V: TRBV20-1; J: TRBJ2-7; size: -; D: TRBD1; length: 11; CDR3: CGGQKDYEQYF; DNA: TGCGGGGGACAGAAGGATTACGAGCAGTACTTC
V: TRBV5-1; J: TRBJ1-2; size: -; D: TRBD1; length: 14; CDR3: CASKPTTGVVGYTF; DNA: TGCGCCAGCAAACCTACCACAGGGGTCGTTGGCTACACCTTC
V: TRBV28; J: TRBJ2-5; size: -; D: -; length: 13; CDR3: CASTYGRRETQYF; DNA: TGTGCCAGCACCTACGGACGGCGGGAGACCCAGTACTTC
V: TRBV28; J: TRBJ1-2; size: -; D: TRBD1; length: 14; CDR3: CASILGGQGGGYTF; DNA: TGTGCCAGCATCCTAGGGGGACAGGGCGGCGGCTACACCTTC
V: TRBV30; J: TRBJ2-7; size: few; D: TRBD2; length: 13; CDR3: CAWSVLAGGEQYF; DNA: TGTGCCTGGAGTGTACTAGCGGGGGGCGAGCAGTACTTC
V: TRBV5-1; J: TRBJ1-6; size: -; D: TRBD1; length: 14; CDR3: CASSWGQGNSPLHF; DNA: TGCGCCAGCAGCTGGGGACAGGGGAATTCACCCCTCCACTTT
V: TRBV6-4; J: TRBJ2-1; size: -; D: TRBD2; length: 17; CDR3: CASSDSKTSGGADEQFF; DNA: TGTGCCAGCAGTGACTCAAAGACTAGCGGGGGGGCCGATGAGCAGTTCTTC
V: TRBV4-2; J: TRBJ2-3; size: few; D: TRBD1; length: 16; CDR3: CASSQGQGASTDTQYF; DNA: TGTGCCAGCAGCCAAGGACAGGGGGCGAGCACAGATACGCAGTATTTT
V: TRBV5-1; J: TRBJ2-7; size: -; D: -; length: 14; CDR3: CASSLVQFDYEQYF; DNA: TGCGCCAGCAGCTTGGTCCAGTTCGACTACGAGCAGTACTTC
V: TRBV6-1; J: TRBJ2-7; size: -; D: TRBD2; length: 13; CDR3: CASGRGGVNEQYF; DNA: TGTGCCAGCGGACGGGGAGGGGTCAACGAGCAGTACTTC
V: TRBV28; J: TRBJ2-6; size: -; D: -; length: 20; CDR3: CASRPRAGRLQLSGANVLTF; DNA: TGTGCCAGCAGGCCCAGGGCAGGGCGTCTCCAATTGAGCGGGGCCAACGTCCTGACTTTC
V: TRBV19; J: TRBJ1-6; size: -; D: -; length: 14; CDR3: CASSNPHIYSPLHF; DNA: TGTGCCAGTAGTAACCCTCACATATATTCACCCCTCCACTTT
V: TRBV5-1; J: TRBJ1-2; size: once; D: -; length: 13; CDR3: CASSLPGPPGYTF; DNA: TGCGCCAGCAGCTTGCCCGGGCCCCCCGGCTACACCTTC
V: TRBV4-1; J: TRBJ2-7; size: few; D: -; length: 16; CDR3: CASSQEARTKTYEQYF; DNA: TGCGCCAGCAGCCAAGAGGCCCGGACTAAGACCTACGAGCAGTACTTC
V: TRBV7-2; J: TRBJ2-3; size: -; D: -; length: 15; CDR3: CASSLFSTSTDTQYF; DNA: TGTGCCAGCAGCCTTTTCTCTACTAGCACAGATACGCAGTATTTT
V: TRBV2; J: TRBJ1-5; size: once; D: TRBD1; length: 15; CDR3: CASSVGTGSNQPQHF; DNA: TGTGCCAGCAGCGTCGGGACAGGGAGCAATCAGCCCCAGCATTTT
V: TRBV7-3; J: TRBJ1-1; size: -; D: TRBD1; length: 13; CDR3: CASRRTGDTEAFF; DNA: TGTGCCAGCAGACGTACAGGGGACACTGAAGCTTTCTTT
V: TRBV18; J: TRBJ1-1; size: few; D: -; length: 15; CDR3: CASSLTTEVETEAFF; DNA: TGTGCCAGCTCACTAACGACCGAAGTGGAGACTGAAGCTTTCTTT
V: TRBV5-1; J: TRBJ2-7; size: -; D: TRBD1; length: 14; CDR3: CASSNRQGFNEQYF; DNA: TGCGCCAGCAGCAATAGACAGGGGTTCAACGAGCAGTACTTC
V: TRBV10-3; J: TRBJ1-6; size: -; D: TRBD1; length: 15; CDR3: CAIRTGQGFGSPLHF; DNA: TGTGCCATCAGAACGGGACAGGGATTTGGATCACCCCTCCACTTT
V: TRBV5-1; J: TRBJ1-1; size: -; D: -; length: 13; CDR3: CASSYRQYTEAFF; DNA: TGCGCCAGCAGCTACCGACAGTACACTGAAGCTTTCTTT
V: TRBV30; J: TRBJ2-2; size: -; D: -; length: 14; CDR3: CAWSEFHNTGELFF; DNA: TGTGCCTGGAGTGAATTCCACAACACCGGGGAGCTGTTTTTT
V: TRBV5-1; J: TRBJ1-2; size: -; D: TRBD1; length: 13; CDR3: CASRPGQGGGYTF; DNA: TGCGCCAGCAGACCCGGACAGGGTGGTGGCTACACCTTC
V: TRBV2; J: TRBJ1-2; size: -; D: TRBD1; length: 13; CDR3: CASRRDSSYGYTF; DNA: TGTGCCAGCAGGAGGGACAGTAGCTACGGCTACACCTTC
V: TRBV5-8; J: TRBJ2-2; size: -; D: TRBD2; length: 16; CDR3: CASRFRSGANTGELFF; DNA: TGTGCCAGCAGATTTCGTAGCGGGGCGAACACCGGGGAGCTGTTTTTT
V: TRBV5-1; J: TRBJ2-5; size: -; D: -; length: 14; CDR3: CASNARAEQETQYF; DNA: TGCGCCAGTAATGCTAGGGCAGAGCAAGAGACCCAGTACTTC
V: TRBV5-1; J: TRBJ2-2; size: few; D: TRBD1; length: 14; CDR3: CATSPGGQTGELFF; DNA: TGCGCCACCTCGCCAGGGGGCCAAACCGGGGAGCTGTTTTTT
V: TRBV19; J: TRBJ2-3; size: -; D: -; length: 14; CDR3: CASSIVGLTDTQYF; DNA: TGTGCCAGTAGTATTGTAGGGCTAACAGATACGCAGTATTTT
V: TRBV19; J: TRBJ2-2; size: -; D: TRBD1; length: 15; CDR3: CASSRQGAIGGELFF; DNA: TGTGCCAGTAGTAGACAGGGGGCTATTGGCGGGGAGCTGTTTTTT
V: TRBV11-2; J: TRBJ2-7; size: -; D: -; length: 14; CDR3: CASSLEVGPYEQYF; DNA: TGTGCCAGCAGCTTAGAGGTGGGGCCCTACGAGCAGTACTTC
V: TRBV7-9; J: TRBJ2-7; size: -; D: TRBD1; length: 18; CDR3: CASSLAGGAGTGTREQYF; DNA: TGTGCCAGCAGCTTAGCGGGGGGGGCCGGGACAGGGACGCGGGAGCAGTACTTC
V: TRBV13; J: TRBJ2-5; size: -; D: -; length: 13; CDR3: CASSLVGKETQYF; DNA: TGTGCCAGCAGCTTAGTAGGAAAAGAGACCCAGTACTTC
V: TRBV7-2; J: TRBJ2-5; size: -; D: TRBD1; length: 13; CDR3: CASRRTGVETQYF; DNA: TGTGCCAGCAGAAGGACAGGGGTGGAGACCCAGTACTTC
V: TRBV25-1; J: TRBJ2-1; size: -; D: -; length: 15; CDR3: CASSIGGPSYNEQFF; DNA: TGTGCCAGCAGTATCGGAGGGCCCTCCTACAATGAGCAGTTCTTC
V: TRBV19; J: TRBJ1-1; size: -; D: TRBD1; length: 13; CDR3: CASSINRGTEAFF; DNA: TGTGCCAGTAGTATAAACAGGGGGACTGAAGCTTTCTTT
V: TRBV9; J: TRBJ2-1; size: -; D: -; length: 14; CDR3: CASSVVDFNNEQFF; DNA: TGTGCCAGCAGCGTAGTCGATTTTAACAATGAGCAGTTCTTC
V: TRBV5-6; J: TRBJ2-7; size: -; D: TRBD2; length: 13; CDR3: CASSLARGDEQYF; DNA: TGTGCCAGCAGCTTGGCCCGGGGGGACGAGCAGTACTTC
V: TRBV30; J: TRBJ2-7; size: -; D: TRBD1; length: 13; CDR3: CAQRATGSYEQYF; DNA: TGTGCCCAGAGGGCGACAGGGAGCTACGAGCAGTACTTC
V: TRBV7-3; J: TRBJ2-7; size: -; D: -; length: 13; CDR3: CASSRDENYEQYF; DNA: TGTGCCAGCAGCCGGGACGAAAACTACGAGCAGTACTTC
V: TRBV19; J: TRBJ1-2; size: -; D: TRBD1; length: 14; CDR3: CASSIAGGVYGYTF; DNA: TGTGCCAGTAGTATCGCAGGGGGTGTCTATGGCTACACCTTC
V: TRBV7-9; J: TRBJ1-6; size: -; D: -; length: 14; CDR3: CASSLVQGGSPLHF; DNA: TGTGCCAGCAGCTTAGTACAGGGTGGTTCACCCCTCCACTTT
V: TRBV28; J: TRBJ1-1; size: -; D: -; length: 16; CDR3: CASSPGDIGGYTEAFF; DNA: TGTGCCAGCAGCCCGGGGGATATAGGGGGGTACACTGAAGCTTTCTTT
V: TRBV5-1; J: TRBJ1-1; size: once; D: -; length: 15; CDR3: CASSLVGGGGTEAFF; DNA: TGCGCCAGCAGCTTGGTAGGAGGGGGTGGCACTGAAGCTTTCTTT